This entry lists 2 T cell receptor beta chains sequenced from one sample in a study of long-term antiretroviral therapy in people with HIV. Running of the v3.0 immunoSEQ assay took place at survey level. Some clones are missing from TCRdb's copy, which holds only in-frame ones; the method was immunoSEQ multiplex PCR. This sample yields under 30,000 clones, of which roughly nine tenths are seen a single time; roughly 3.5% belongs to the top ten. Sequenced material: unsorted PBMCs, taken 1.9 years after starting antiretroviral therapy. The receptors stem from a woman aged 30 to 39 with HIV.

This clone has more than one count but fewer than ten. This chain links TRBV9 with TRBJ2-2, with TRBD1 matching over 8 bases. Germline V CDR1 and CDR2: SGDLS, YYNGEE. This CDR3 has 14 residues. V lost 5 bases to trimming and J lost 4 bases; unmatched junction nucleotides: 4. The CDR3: CASSFTGGTGELFF. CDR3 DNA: TGTGCCAGCAGTTTCACAGGGGGCACCGGGGAGCTGTTTTTT.

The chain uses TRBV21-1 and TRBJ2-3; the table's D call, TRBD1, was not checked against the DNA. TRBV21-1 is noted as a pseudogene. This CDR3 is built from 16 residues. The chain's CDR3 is CASSKVKGWGTDTQYF. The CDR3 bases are TGTGCCAGCAGCAAAGTCAAGGGGTGGGGCACAGATACGCAGTATTTT.